This record covers a single T cell receptor beta chain. What it binds is not known. The isolated RNA, all of it, was reverse transcribed, so expressed TCRB transcripts were what got sequenced. The repertoire was sequenced with immunoSEQ multiplex PCR; TCRdb's copy has only in-frame clones and lacks some. The table lists roughly 370,000 clones, about 14% of them singletons. CD45RO/CCR7/CD25/CD127/CD95/CD27 staining was used to isolate CD4+ naive, central memory, regulatory and stem cell-like memory cells by sorting. Trimming removed 5 bases at V and 0 bases at J, with 10 bases between. Per the germline V gene, CDR1 is KGHSH and CDR2 is LQKENI. The CDR3 runs 14 residues. The sample is drawn from a study of beta chain features in type 1 diabetes. Study outcomes and limitations: Among type 1 diabetes patients, VDJ junctions had fewer insertions and more deletions. Type 1 diabetes patients had moderately but significantly shorter TCRB CDR3s in all four CD4+ subsets.

This receptor was identified in a young man in good health. What was sequenced was naive CD4+ T cells from blood. This chain connects TRBV18 to TRBJ1-1; the D gene is possibly TRBD1 (6 bases). The DNA for the CDR3 is TGTGCCAGCTCATCACAGGGACTGAACACTGAAGCTTTCTTT. This codes for CASSSQGLNTEAFF.